Listed here are 26 T cell receptor beta chains from one sample, sequenced in a study of identical twins. A single record per CDR3 protein comes from TCRdb applying MiXCR to the 5' RACE reads. The sample includes around 500,000 distinct CDR3 sequences, 12% to 15% of them seen just once. These data are also associated with another study on yellow fever vaccine responses in identical twins.

Sequenced material: CD4+ T cells sorted from blood. These receptors originate from a woman aged 18-29 years in good health.

This clonotype was counted only a few times. The chain couples TRBV4-2 to TRBJ2-3; a possible D gene is TRBD2 (5 bases). V was cut by 8 bases and J by 0 bases, with 12 bases left in between. CDR1 and CDR2 from the germline V gene are LGHNA and YNFKEQ. The CDR3 is 14 amino acids. CDR3 sequence: CASCLGGSTDTQYF. The CDR3 DNA is TGTGCCAGCTGCTTAGGAGGTAGCACAGATACGCAGTATTTT.

The CDR3 nucleotides are TGCAGTGCTAGGGCCAGGGGCGGTGATAATTCACCCCTCCACTTT. This gives the protein CSARARGGDNSPLHF. V usage is TRBV20-1 and J usage is TRBJ1-6; D may be TRBD1 (6 bases). Trimming cost V 3 bases and J 5 bases, with 14 bases left between them. This CDR3 has 15 residues. Germline lookup yields CDR1 DFQATT and CDR2 SNEGSKA (reference sequence).

This clonotype appeared a few times. V gene TRBV30 combines with J gene TRBJ1-1; D unclear. CDR1 and CDR2 (germline): GTSNPN, SVGIG (reference sequence). V shed 1 base and J shed 9 bases, with 6 bases lying between them. This CDR3 is 10 amino acids long. CDR3 sequence reads: CAWSEDQAFF. The CDR3 DNA follows: TGTGCCTGGAGTGAAGATCAAGCTTTCTTT.

This clonotype was found a few times. This chain links TRBV5-4 with TRBJ1-2; no clear D gene. Trimming removed 4 bases from V and 8 bases from J, with 15 bases in between. This CDR3 comprises 13 residues. The germline gives CDR1 SGHNT, CDR2 YYREEE (reference sequence). CDR3: CASSPRMGDGYTF. The CDR3 DNA reads as TGTGCCAGCAGCCCTAGGATGGGAGACGGCTACACCTTC.

This clonotype has at least ten counts. V and J are TRBV3-1 and TRBJ2-7, with TRBD1 as a possible D gene (6 bases). CDR3 length: 16 amino acids. V lost 0 bases and J 7 bases, leaving 19 bases between the germline ends. Germline assignment: CDR1 LGHDT and CDR2 YNNKEL (reference sequence). This CDR3 reads CASSQDPRGGLGEQYF. CDR3 sequence (DNA): TGTGCCAGCAGCCAAGACCCCAGGGGCGGACTGGGGGAGCAGTACTTC.

The DNA of the CDR3 is TGTGCCAGCAGCTGGGCAATCACCGGTGGTAATTCACCCCTCCACTTT. Residues: CASSWAITGGNSPLHF. The rearrangement uses TRBV5-5 and TRBJ1-6; D is undetermined. Trimming took off 3 bases at V and 6 bases at J, with 16 bases between the two ends. CDR1 and CDR2 (germline): SGHKS, YYEKEE (reference sequence). There are 16 residues in the CDR3.

This clonotype was seen only a few times. The chain combines TRBV20-1 with TRBJ1-1; weak D call: TRBD1 (6 bases). Germline V lookup: CDR1 DFQATT, CDR2 SNEGSKA (reference sequence). The CDR3 has 14 amino acids. Trimming removed 0 bases from V and 5 bases from J, with 13 bases in between. CDR3: CSARDRTERTEAFF. In nucleotides, the CDR3 is TGCAGTGCTAGAGATAGGACAGAGAGGACTGAAGCTTTCTTT.

The gene calls are TRBV20-1 and TRBJ2-7; no definite D call. This CDR3 has 13 residues. Germline assignment: CDR1 DFQATT and CDR2 SNEGSKA (reference sequence). Deletions cut 3 bases from V and 4 bases from J, with 13 bases between. Written as DNA, the CDR3 is TGCAGTGCTAGGTCCGTTATCAGGTACGAGCAGTACTTC. This sequence encodes CSARSVIRYEQYF.

This clonotype came up many times. DNA of the CDR3: TGCGCCAGCAGCTTGGATGGGGCCTACGAGCAGTACTTC. Translated: CASSLDGAYEQYF. The chain couples TRBV5-1 to TRBJ2-7; D remains unclear. Germline V gene lookup returns CDR1 SGHRS and CDR2 YFSETQ. The V end was cut by 0 bases, the J end by 2 bases, with 6 bases between. The length of the CDR3 is 13 residues. Together with reference TRBV5-1 and TRBJ2-7, the CDR3 gives the full variable domain: KAGVTQTPRYLIKTRGQQVTLSCSPISGHRSVSWYQQTPGQGLQFLFEYFSETQRNKGNFPGRFSGRQFSNSRSEMNVSTLELGDSALYLCASSLDGAYEQYFGPGTRLTVT.

This clonotype has more than one count but fewer than ten. The V and J genes are TRBV7-2 and TRBJ2-7; no clear D gene. The CDR3 runs 13 residues. Germline values: CDR1 SGHTA, CDR2 FQGNSA. Trimming pared 1 base from V and 2 bases from J, leaving 6 bases between. The CDR3 DNA reads TGTGCCAGCAGCTTAGAAGTGCCCTACGAGCAGTACTTC. It codes for CASSLEVPYEQYF.

V gene TRBV21-1 combines with J gene TRBJ1-3. TRBV21-1 is a pseudogene locus. The length of the CDR3 is 17 residues. The CDR3 sequence: CASSAHILPGSGNTIYF. The CDR3 bases are TGTGCCAGCAGCGCCCATATACTGCCGGGCTCTGGAAACACCATATATTTT.

V and J are TRBV6-5 and TRBJ2-3; perhaps TRBD2 as D (5 bases). CDR1 and CDR2 (germline): MNHEY, SVGAGI. CDR3 length: 12 amino acids. Deletions cut 6 bases from V and 2 bases from J, with 6 bases between. The CDR3 DNA reads TGTGCCAGCAGAGGACTCACAGATACGCAGTATTTT. Translated: CASRGLTDTQYF.

The chain links TRBV2 to TRBJ2-2; D call uncertain. The V end lost 3 bases, the J end lost 5 bases, and 10 bases lay between the germline ends. The CDR3 has 14 amino acids. The germline CDR1 and CDR2 sequences are SNHLY and FYNNEI. The CDR3 DNA is TGTGCCAGCAGTGATGGGGAATTTACCGGGGAGCTGTTTTTT. Protein: CASSDGEFTGELFF.

Comment on this clonotype: The conserved phenylalanine or tryptophan normally closing the CDR3 is absent here, so this likely arose from a read error. V usage is TRBV4-3 and J usage is TRBJ2-1, with 11 bases lining up with TRBD2. The CDR3 has 17 residues. V was clipped by 4 bases and J by 4 bases; unmatched bases: 9. The germline V gene has CDR1 LGHNA and CDR2 YSLEER. This chain's CDR3 is CASSPLAGGPPYNEQFI. In DNA, the CDR3 is TGCGCCAGCAGCCCTTTAGCGGGAGGGCCCCCTTACAATGAGCAGTTCATC.

The CDR3 nucleotides are TGTGCCAGCAGTTTAGAAAGTGGTTCTGGGGCCAACGTCCTGACTTTC. It translates to CASSLESGSGANVLTF. The chain has TRBV12-3 or TRBV12-4 and TRBJ2-6, with D uncertain. The CDR3 runs 16 residues. Trimming cost V 1 base and J 1 base, with 8 bases left between them.

The rearrangement uses TRBV20-1 and TRBJ2-1; 8 bases are a match to TRBD2. The CDR3 is 14 residues long. Germline CDR1 is DFQATT and CDR2 is SNEGSKA (reference sequence). Trimming at V came to 3 bases and at J to 5 bases, leaving 6 bases not matched to a gene. CDR3 coding DNA: TGCAGTGCTAGTGGGCGGGGGGCCCACAATGAGCAGTTCTTC. The encoded protein is CSASGRGAHNEQFF.

The chain uses TRBV7-2 and TRBJ2-7; D unclear. V was shortened by 2 bases and J by 1 base, with 9 bases between the two germline ends. The CDR3 loop spans 14 amino acids. Germline CDR1 is SGHTA and CDR2 is FQGNSA. The CDR3 DNA follows: TGTGCCAGCAGCTTACCCCTCCGGTCCTACGAGCAGTACTTC. Translating gives CASSLPLRSYEQYF.

This clonotype was detected many times. V usage is TRBV12-3 or TRBV12-4 and J usage is TRBJ2-5; D not certain. This CDR3 has 13 residues. With 3 bases removed from V and 2 bases from J, the gap between germline ends came to 7 bases. The CDR3 spells CASSLRRQETQYF. CDR3 nucleotides: TGTGCCAGCAGTTTGCGCCGGCAAGAGACCCAGTACTTC.

This clonotype was recorded many times. The CDR3 is CASSLGLRGDTEAFF. In nucleotides, the CDR3 is TGCGCCAGCAGCTTGGGTCTGAGAGGGGACACTGAAGCTTTCTTT. The chain joins TRBV5-1 to TRBJ1-1; D possibly corresponds to TRBD1 (5 bases). There are 15 residues in the CDR3. Germline assignment: CDR1 SGHRS and CDR2 YFSETQ. The V and J ends lost 0 bases and 3 bases respectively, with 12 bases between them.

This chain joins TRBV3-1 and TRBJ2-1; D unclear. Trimming cost V 4 bases and J 9 bases, with 7 bases left between them. There are 11 residues in the CDR3. Germline lookup yields CDR1 LGHDT and CDR2 YNNKEL (reference sequence). The CDR3 sequence: CASSRLREQFF. As DNA, the CDR3 is TGTGCCAGCAGCCGCCTTCGTGAGCAGTTCTTC.

The table lists this clonotype with a few counts. This rearrangement joins TRBV30 to TRBJ2-2; TRBD2 aligns across 13 bases. CDR1 is GTSNPN and CDR2 is SVGIG in the germline V gene (reference sequence). With 2 bases clipped from V and 2 bases from J, the junction kept 5 bases outside the gene matches. CDR3 length: 17 residues. DNA of the CDR3: TGTGCCTGGAGTAGCGGGACTAGCGGGGTCAACACCGGGGAGCTGTTTTTT. This codes for CAWSSGTSGVNTGELFF.

This clonotype showed up many times. The rearrangement uses TRBV12-3 or TRBV12-4 and TRBJ2-7; D gene uncertain. The ends were cut back, 3 bases at V and 0 bases at J, with 18 bases in the middle. This CDR3 has 17 residues. CDR3 residues: CASSFHPTRRSSYEQYF. The CDR3 DNA is TGTGCCAGCAGTTTTCACCCCACCAGGCGCTCCTCCTACGAGCAGTACTTC.

This clonotype was observed a few times. The chain employs TRBV7-9 and TRBJ2-7; D possibly corresponds to TRBD2 (5 bases). Between the trimmed V and J ends, which lost 4 bases and 6 bases, there was a span of 7 bases. There are 11 residues in the CDR3. Germline CDR1 reads SEHNR; CDR2 reads FQNEAQ (reference sequence). The CDR3 nucleotides read TGTGCCAGCAGCTACGGGGTCGAGCAGTACTTC. This sequence encodes CASSYGVEQYF.

This clonotype was seen at least ten times. This sequence joins TRBV7-2 and TRBJ1-3, with TRBD1 matching 9 bases. Germline V lookup: CDR1 SGHTA, CDR2 FQGNSA. Losses at the gene ends were 7 bases for V and 7 bases for J; bases not matched to a gene: 11. The CDR3 contains 15 residues. Here the CDR3 reads CASKDRDRDYNTIYF. CDR3 in DNA: TGTGCCAGCAAGGACCGGGACAGGGATTACAACACCATATATTTT.

This clonotype came up many times. The chain couples TRBV15 to TRBJ2-7; D is unclear. Germline V CDR1 and CDR2: LNHNV, YYDKDF (reference sequence). This CDR3 has 13 residues. Trimming removed 0 bases at V and 3 bases at J, with 6 bases between. CDR3 nucleotide sequence: TGTGCCACCAGCAGAGATCCCGGCTACGAGCAGTACTTC. It specifies CATSRDPGYEQYF.

Ten or more counts support this clonotype. V and J are TRBV2 and TRBJ1-2; TRBD1 aligns across 9 bases. This CDR3 is 13 amino acids long. Germline values: CDR1 SNHLY, CDR2 FYNNEI. The junction had 2 bases not matched to a gene; V was cut back by 5 bases and J by 4 bases. The CDR3 DNA follows: TGTGCCAGCAGTTCGACAGGGGGCTATGGCTACACCTTC. It codes for CASSSTGGYGYTF.